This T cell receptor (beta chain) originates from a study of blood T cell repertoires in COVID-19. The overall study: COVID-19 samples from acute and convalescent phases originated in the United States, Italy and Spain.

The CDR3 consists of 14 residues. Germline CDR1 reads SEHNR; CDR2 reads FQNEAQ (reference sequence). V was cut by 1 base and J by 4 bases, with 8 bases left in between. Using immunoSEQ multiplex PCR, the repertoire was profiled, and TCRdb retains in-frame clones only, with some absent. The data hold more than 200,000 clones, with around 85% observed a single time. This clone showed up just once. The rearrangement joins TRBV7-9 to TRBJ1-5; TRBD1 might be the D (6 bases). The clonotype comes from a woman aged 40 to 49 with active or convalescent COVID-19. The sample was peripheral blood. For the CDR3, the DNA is TGTGCCAGCAGCTTAGACAGGGCTAATCAGCCCCAGCATTTT. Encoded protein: CASSLDRANQPQHF.